The present TCR beta chain was sequenced within a study of blood T cell repertoires in COVID-19. Turning to the study itself: Spain, Italy and the United States supplied samples that represented acute and convalescent COVID-19. The cDNA or gDNA used as material had been derived from T cells, B-cell-depleted T cells, or PBMCs.

Under the authors' procedure: Nucleated cell counts were estimated from reference gene primer amplification. Measured with immunoSEQ multiplex PCR; TCRdb has only the in-frame clones, and not every one. V and J calls plus clone size are reproduced from that table; the DNA served to infer D and trimming. Of some 100,000 clones detected, about 89% appear once; the ten largest clones hold 2.1%. The source material was peripheral blood. The clonotype was recovered from a man aged 45-65 years with active COVID-19.

DNA of the CDR3: TGTGCCAGCTCAGCGACTCTAGCGGGAGCGGGTGACGATACGCAGTATTTT. This sequence encodes CASSATLAGAGDDTQYF. V and J are TRBV18 and TRBJ2-3, with TRBD2 matching over 10 bases. After removal of 5 bases from V and 6 bases from J, the junction contained 14 bases not matched to a gene. The CDR3 consists of 17 residues. Germline V lookup: CDR1 KGHSH, CDR2 LQKENI.